The rows below give T cell receptor beta chains drawn from one sample of a study of blood T cell repertoires in COVID-19. The table came from immunoSEQ multiplex PCR; TCRdb's copy has only in-frame clones and leaves some out. The sample shows 350,000 to 400,000 clones, nearly 90% of them seen only once. The sample comprised peripheral blood. These receptors were obtained from a man aged 18 to 29 with active or convalescent COVID-19. CDR3s include the opening cysteine and the closing phenylalanine or tryptophan. D genes are given only for firm matches. Only part of the rows carry a size: once, few, many, or a class if the clone is expanded.

D	V	J	size	DNA	CDR3
.	TRBV19	TRBJ1-6	.	TGTGCCAGTAGTATTGCTGGACAGAAGAGCTCCTATAATTCACCCCTCCACTTT	CASSIAGQKSSYNSPLHF
TRBD1	TRBV7-2	TRBJ2-1	.	TGTGCCAGCAGCTTGGGGCAGGGGGCGCCCGGAGAGCAGTTCTTC	CASSLGQGAPGEQFF
TRBD1	TRBV6-1	TRBJ1-1	.	TGTGCCAGCAGTGATACAGGGGGGATGAACACTGAAGCTTTCTTT	CASSDTGGMNTEAFF
TRBD1	TRBV27	TRBJ2-7	.	TGTGCCAGCAGTCAATGGGACAGGTTTAACGAGCAGTACTTC	CASSQWDRFNEQYF
.	TRBV5-1	TRBJ2-5	.	TGCGCCAGCAGGAAAGGGGAGGACGAGACCCAGTACTTC	CASRKGEDETQYF
TRBD1	TRBV27	TRBJ1-2	.	TGTGCCAGCAGTAAACGACAGGGCGATGGCTACACCTTC	CASSKRQGDGYTF
.	TRBV11-3	TRBJ2-6	.	TGTGCCAGCAGCTTACGAAGCGGATCTGGGGCCAACGTCCTGACTTTC	CASSLRSGSGANVLTF
.	TRBV15	TRBJ1-3	.	TGTGCCACCAGCAGAGCTGAGACAGGTTCATCTGGAAACACCATATATTTT	CATSRAETGSSGNTIYF
.	TRBV9	TRBJ1-1	.	TGTGCCAGCAAGGACAGATGGGGCACTGAAGCTTTCTTT	CASKDRWGTEAFF
TRBD1	TRBV18	TRBJ2-3	.	TGTGCCAGCTCACCAGGGCAGGGGGCGCGAGATACGCAGTATTTT	CASSPGQGARDTQYF
.	TRBV5-1	TRBJ1-1	few	TGCGCCAGCAGCTTGGGAACAGGGTTTCTGACTGAAGCTTTCTTT	CASSLGTGFLTEAFF
.	TRBV21-1	TRBJ1-2	.	TGTGCCAGCAGCAAAGAAGAGGTGGCTAACTATGGCTACACCTTC	CASSKEEVANYGYTF
.	TRBV9	TRBJ2-7	.	TGTGCCAGCAGCGTAGCCAGCGGGTCGTCCGACGAGCAGTACTTC	CASSVASGSSDEQYF
.	TRBV4-2	TRBJ2-5	.	TGTGCCAGCAGCCAAGGCCTACACAGGGCAGGGGAGACCCAGTACTTC	CASSQGLHRAGETQYF
.	TRBV2	TRBJ1-5	.	TGTGCCAGCAGTGAATCGGGTTTTAATCAGCCCCAGCATTTT	CASSESGFNQPQHF
TRBD1	TRBV11-2	TRBJ2-7	.	TGTGCCAGCAGCTTGACAGGGTTAGGGCGAGAGCAGTACTTC	CASSLTGLGREQYF